This entry concerns a single TCR beta chain. This CDR3 has 15 amino acids. The germline V gene has CDR1 MNHEY and CDR2 SVGAGI. The ends lost 6 bases at V and 3 bases at J; junction bases unmatched: 8. This sample was included in a study of blood T cell repertoires in COVID-19. On the study more broadly: The study drew acute and convalescent COVID-19 samples from the United States, Italy and Spain.

The protocol was immunoSEQ multiplex PCR, while the TCRdb copy is restricted to in-frame clones and leaves out a portion. The sample has 400,000 or so clones; more than 75% are singletons. Sequences were obtained from PBMCs or T cells enriched from blood (not recorded which). The rearrangement uses TRBV6-5 and TRBJ2-1; 7 nucleotides match TRBD2. The TCR was taken from a man between 35 and 55 years old in a cohort exposed to, infected with or recovered from COVID-19 (not recorded which). CDR3 nucleotide sequence: TGTGCCAGCAGCTCTAGCGGATCCCTCTACAATGAGCAGTTCTTC. Its translation: CASSSSGSLYNEQFF.